This record looks at one T cell receptor beta chain sequence and its context. Its antigen is still unknown. This specimen belongs to a study of cytomegalovirus exposure and HLA in healthy donors. Overall study findings and caveats: With further analysis later on, most CMV-associated TCR beta chains appeared HLA-restricted.

PCR used 60 Vbeta primers and 13 Jbeta primers. TCRdb's copy holds only in-frame clones and misses some; the assay was immunoSEQ multiplex PCR. The sample lists 250,000 to 350,000 clones, 86% occurring once. The CDR3 spans 15 residues. Germline CDR1 is SGHAT and CDR2 is FQDESV (reference sequence). This receptor was obtained from a man in his forties in good health and CMV-seropositive. The rearrangement uses TRBV11-1 and TRBJ2-5; possibly TRBD1 for D (6 bases). The closer fit of TRBJ2-7 to the DNA end suggests the J call may be wrong. Sequencing used PBMCs. CDR3 loop: CASSYRVAPTYEQYF. Here the CDR3 DNA reads TGTGCCAGCAGCTACAGGGTGGCCCCGACCTACGAGCAGTACTTC.